This is a list of T cell receptor beta chains from one sample in a study of cytomegalovirus exposure and HLA in healthy donors. TCRdb keeps only in-frame clones here, not all; method: immunoSEQ multiplex PCR. The data contain 180,000 or so clones, roughly four fifths of them singletons. The sequenced material came from PBMCs. Receptors originate from a male donor in good health and CMV-seronegative. The CDR3 runs from the conserved cysteine through the conserved F or W. Each record gives: V gene, J gene, CDR3 protein.

V: TRBV11-2; J: TRBJ2-7; CDR3: CASSQGLSAGAEEQYF
V: TRBV30; J: TRBJ1-5; CDR3: CAWSVQENQPQHF
V: TRBV7-3; J: TRBJ1-1; CDR3: CASSLQTDTEAFF
V: TRBV28; J: TRBJ1-1; CDR3: CASSFVPWRTEAFF
V: TRBV6-1; J: TRBJ2-4; CDR3: CASSETVAGWRNIQYF
V: TRBV27; J: TRBJ2-4; CDR3: CASSLSGGIAKNIQYF
V: TRBV30; J: TRBJ1-1; CDR3: CAWFTKAGQGNTEAFF
V: TRBV4-1; J: TRBJ2-1; CDR3: CASSQTGTGSYNEQFF
V: TRBV15; J: TRBJ2-5; CDR3: CATSRDGGNVVETQYF
V: TRBV6-6; J: -; CDR3: CASSFSGTSGNYEQYF
V: TRBV5-4; J: TRBJ2-3; CDR3: CASSTSGSWGDTQYF
V: TRBV4-1; J: TRBJ1-5; CDR3: CASSKGEGTGGLREGNQPQHF
V: TRBV27; J: TRBJ2-7; CDR3: CASSLLPGQGTYEQYF
V: TRBV7-9; J: TRBJ1-5; CDR3: CASRAGTGNSPQHF
V: TRBV7-3; J: TRBJ2-1; CDR3: CASSFLPSGGRSNEQFF
V: TRBV27; J: TRBJ2-5; CDR3: CASGGWAIQETQYF
V: TRBV9; J: TRBJ2-7; CDR3: CASSVMTGDEQYF
V: TRBV15; J: TRBJ1-2; CDR3: CATSREGGGYGYTF
V: TRBV19; J: TRBJ1-2; CDR3: CASSQTGNYGYTF
V: TRBV4-2; J: TRBJ1-2; CDR3: CASSQGQGLTYGYTF
V: TRBV28; J: TRBJ2-7; CDR3: CASNQGQTYEQYF
V: TRBV6-1; J: TRBJ2-1; CDR3: CASSGPSGSKVNEQFF
V: TRBV27; J: TRBJ2-5; CDR3: CASRASRTQYF
V: TRBV19; J: TRBJ1-5; CDR3: CASSIEGKNQPQHF
V: TRBV6-1; J: TRBJ1-5; CDR3: CASSEIGGIYSNQPQHF
V: TRBV5-1; J: TRBJ1-1; CDR3: CASSLGRATNTEAFF
V: TRBV30; J: TRBJ2-1; CDR3: CACGTSGSPYNEQFF
V: TRBV29-1; J: TRBJ1-5; CDR3: CSVGQGDGQPQHF
V: TRBV5-1; J: TRBJ1-2; CDR3: CASSPPGQENYGYTF
V: TRBV6-5; J: TRBJ2-7; CDR3: CASSYSRTGNYEQYF
V: TRBV4-1; J: TRBJ1-5; CDR3: CASSPAGGVRNQPQHF
V: TRBV9; J: -; CDR3: CASSPTGDYEQYF
V: TRBV6-5; J: TRBJ2-1; CDR3: CASSSSSGVSYNEQFF
V: TRBV5-8; J: TRBJ1-3; CDR3: CASSSWTGAGNTIYF
V: TRBV11-2; J: TRBJ1-1; CDR3: CASSLGGVGEAFF
V: TRBV2; J: TRBJ1-3; CDR3: CASRGTGGGNTIYF
V: TRBV6-6; J: TRBJ1-1; CDR3: CASSYRQRSNTEAFF
V: TRBV7-9; J: TRBJ2-7; CDR3: CASSSQREVYEQYF
V: TRBV21-1; J: TRBJ1-6; CDR3: CASSKDTGTGDKPLHF